Presented here are 11 T cell receptor beta chains from one specimen sequenced in a study of shared clonotypes between healthy human individuals. TCRdb's copy holds only in-frame clones and misses some; the assay was immunoSEQ multiplex PCR. The profile covers about 1.4 million clones, with roughly 96% appearing a single time and approximately 1.1% taken by the ten largest. The sample was naive CD4+ T cells sorted from blood. As to subset: CD45RA+ positively selected. These TCRs come from a young man in good health.

The V call is TRBV19, the J call TRBJ2-1, with 10 nucleotides matching TRBD1. Germline values: CDR1 LNHDA, CDR2 SQIVND (reference sequence). After removal of 4 bases from V and 8 bases from J, the junction contained 11 bases not matched to a gene. There are 16 residues in the CDR3. The chain's CDR3 is CASSTLDRGYTDEQFF. The CDR3 DNA follows: TGTGCCAGTAGTACCCTGGACAGGGGGTATACGGATGAGCAGTTCTTC.

This sequence joins TRBV7-6 and TRBJ1-1; D perhaps matches TRBD1 (6 bases). The germline CDR1 and CDR2 sequences are SGHVS and FNYEAQ. The V and J ends lost 0 bases and 1 base respectively, with 9 bases between them. This CDR3 has 15 residues. The CDR3 DNA sequence: TGTGCCAGCAGCTTAGCGCAGGGGAAGAACACTGAAGCTTTCTTT. Its protein product is CASSLAQGKNTEAFF.

The chain employs TRBV6-1 and TRBJ2-7, with D perhaps matching TRBD1 (6 bases). Germline CDR1 and CDR2: MNHNS and SASEGT. V shed 1 base and J shed 2 bases, with 15 bases lying between them. This CDR3 is 16 amino acids long. The CDR3 DNA sequence: TGTGCCAGCAGTGAAGGGGCAGGGGTCCGAACCTACGAGCAGTACTTC. The encoded protein is CASSEGAGVRTYEQYF.

The chain joins TRBV4-1 to TRBJ1-1; 8 bases match TRBD1. V was pared by 0 bases and J by 3 bases, with 0 bases of the junction left unmatched. CDR3 length: 14 residues. CDR1 MGHRA and CDR2 YSYEKL come from the germline V gene. Here the CDR3 reads CASSQETGDTEAFF. In DNA, the CDR3 is TGCGCCAGCAGCCAAGAGACAGGGGACACTGAAGCTTTCTTT.

V gene TRBV7-2 combines with J gene TRBJ2-3; possibly TRBD2 for D (6 bases). Trimming took 4 bases from V and 0 from J, leaving 17 bases between them. Germline CDR1 reads SGHTA; CDR2 reads FQGNSA. The CDR3 is 17 amino acids. In DNA form, the CDR3 reads TGTGCCAGCAGCTCGCTAGCGTTGACCTCTAGCACAGATACGCAGTATTTT. It codes for CASSSLALTSSTDTQYF.

The CDR3 spells CASSPGTLRGNEQFF. CDR3 nucleotides: TGTGCCAGCAGCCCCGGGACACTAAGGGGCAATGAGCAGTTCTTC. This rearrangement joins TRBV11-2 to TRBJ2-1; possible D gene TRBD1, 6 bases. CDR3 size: 15 residues. V lost 5 bases to trimming and J lost 6 bases, with 17 bases between them. Germline CDR1 is SGHAT and CDR2 is FQNNGV.

The genes are TRBV28 and TRBJ2-7; TRBD1 might be the D (5 bases). The CDR3 runs 14 residues. V gave up 5 bases and J gave up 3 bases, with 14 bases separating them. Germline CDR1 reads MDHEN; CDR2 reads SYDVKM. DNA for the CDR3: TGTGCCAGCAGTCCCTCGGGCAGGGTCTACGAGCAGTACTTC. Protein product: CASSPSGRVYEQYF.

The chain is built from TRBV9 and TRBJ2-3; D is possibly TRBD1 or TRBD2 (5 bases each). V lost 1 base and J 0 bases, leaving 9 bases between the germline ends. Germline V gene sequence: CDR1 SGDLS, CDR2 YYNGEE. The CDR3 loop spans 15 amino acids. The CDR3 loop is CASSVRGESTDTQYF. DNA for the CDR3: TGTGCCAGCAGCGTAAGAGGGGAAAGCACAGATACGCAGTATTTT. Together with reference TRBV9 and TRBJ2-3, the CDR3 gives the full variable domain: DSGVTQTPKHLITATGQRVTLRCSPRSGDLSVYWYQQSLDQGLQFLIQYYNGEERAKGNILERFSAQQFPDLHSELNLSSLELGDSALYFCASSVRGESTDTQYFGPGTRLTVL.

The chain carries TRBV27 and TRBJ1-1; 9 positions agree with TRBD1. From germline, CDR1 is MNHEY and CDR2 SMNVEV (reference sequence). The CDR3 is 14 residues long. J was trimmed by 1 base and V by 6 bases; bases with no gene match: 3. The CDR3 DNA reads TGTGCCAGCAGCTCGACAGGGGGGAACACTGAAGCTTTCTTT. This sequence encodes CASSSTGGNTEAFF.

The chain has TRBV7-8 and TRBJ1-5, with D hard to call. The CDR3 loop spans 16 amino acids. Trimming took 6 bases from V and 4 from J, leaving 19 bases between them. Germline values: CDR1 SGHVS, CDR2 FQNEAQ. The CDR3 region has the DNA TGTGCCAGCAGTGCTGACCGGGTCATACGAAATCAGCCCCAGCATTTT. This translates into CASSADRVIRNQPQHF.

CDR3 sequence: CASSLGPGPGTRETQYF. CDR3 bases: TGTGCCAGCAGCTTAGGGCCGGGACCCGGGACGAGAGAGACCCAGTACTTC. The V and J genes are TRBV7-8 and TRBJ2-5; D possibly uses TRBD1 or TRBD2 (5 bases each). The CDR3 loop spans 17 amino acids. V was pared by 1 base and J by 4 bases, with 19 bases between. Germline assignment: CDR1 SGHVS and CDR2 FQNEAQ.